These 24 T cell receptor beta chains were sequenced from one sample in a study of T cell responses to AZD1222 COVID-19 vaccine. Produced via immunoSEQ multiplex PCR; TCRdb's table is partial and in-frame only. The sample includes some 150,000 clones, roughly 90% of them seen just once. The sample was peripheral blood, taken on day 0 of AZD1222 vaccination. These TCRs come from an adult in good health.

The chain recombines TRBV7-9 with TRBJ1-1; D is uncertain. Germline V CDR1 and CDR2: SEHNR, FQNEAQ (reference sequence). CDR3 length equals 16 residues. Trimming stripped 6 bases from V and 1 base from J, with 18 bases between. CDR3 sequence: CASSYLLGRWNTEAFF. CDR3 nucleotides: TGTGCCAGCAGTTACCTGTTGGGCCGGTGGAACACTGAAGCTTTCTTT.

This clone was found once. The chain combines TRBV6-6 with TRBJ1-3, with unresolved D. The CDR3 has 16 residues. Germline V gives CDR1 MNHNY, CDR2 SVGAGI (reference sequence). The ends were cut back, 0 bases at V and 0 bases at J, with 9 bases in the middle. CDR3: CASSYSPGSSGNTIYF. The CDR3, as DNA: TGTGCCAGCAGTTACTCGCCGGGAAGCTCTGGAAACACCATATATTTT.

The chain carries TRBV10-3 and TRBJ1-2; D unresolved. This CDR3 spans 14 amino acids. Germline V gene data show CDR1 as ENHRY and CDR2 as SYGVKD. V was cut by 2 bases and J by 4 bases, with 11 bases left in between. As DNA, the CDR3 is TGTGCCATCAGTGAGCCCCGAACCTCCTATGGCTACACCTTC. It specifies CAISEPRTSYGYTF.

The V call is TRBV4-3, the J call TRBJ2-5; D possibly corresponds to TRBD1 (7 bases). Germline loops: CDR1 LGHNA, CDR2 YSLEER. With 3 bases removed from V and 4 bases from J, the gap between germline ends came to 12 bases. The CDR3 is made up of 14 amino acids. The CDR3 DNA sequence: TGCGCCAGCAGCCACCGACAGGGACTAGAGACCCAGTACTTC. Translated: CASSHRQGLETQYF.

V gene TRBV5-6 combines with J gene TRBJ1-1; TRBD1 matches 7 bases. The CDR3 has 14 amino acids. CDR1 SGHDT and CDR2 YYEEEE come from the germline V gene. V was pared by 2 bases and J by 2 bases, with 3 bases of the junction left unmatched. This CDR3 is CASSLPGGNTEAFF. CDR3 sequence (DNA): TGTGCCAGCAGCTTACCAGGGGGAAACACTGAAGCTTTCTTT.

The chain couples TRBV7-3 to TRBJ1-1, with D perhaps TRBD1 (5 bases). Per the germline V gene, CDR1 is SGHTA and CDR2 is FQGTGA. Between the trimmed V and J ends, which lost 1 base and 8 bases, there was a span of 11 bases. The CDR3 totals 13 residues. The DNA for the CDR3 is TGTGCCAGCAGCTTAATCCCTCGGACAGAAGCTTTCTTT. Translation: CASSLIPRTEAFF.

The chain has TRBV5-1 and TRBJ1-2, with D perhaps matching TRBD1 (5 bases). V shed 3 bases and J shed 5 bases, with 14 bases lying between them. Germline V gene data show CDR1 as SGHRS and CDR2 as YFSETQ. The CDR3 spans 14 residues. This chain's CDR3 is CASSCEEEGYGYTF. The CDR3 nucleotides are TGCGCCAGCAGCTGCGAGGAGGAGGGGTATGGCTACACCTTC.

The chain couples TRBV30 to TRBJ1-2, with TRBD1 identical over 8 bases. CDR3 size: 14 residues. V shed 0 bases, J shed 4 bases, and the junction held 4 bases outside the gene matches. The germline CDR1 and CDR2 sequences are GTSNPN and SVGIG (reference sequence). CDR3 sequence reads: CAWSVGQASYGYTF. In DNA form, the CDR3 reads TGTGCCTGGAGTGTGGGACAGGCTTCCTATGGCTACACCTTC. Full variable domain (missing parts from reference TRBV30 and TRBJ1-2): SQTIHQWPATLVQPVGSPLSLECTVEGTSNPNLYWYRQAAGRGLQLLFYSVGIGQISSEVPQNLSASRPQDRQFILSSKKLLLSDSGFYLCAWSVGQASYGYTFGSGTRLTVV.

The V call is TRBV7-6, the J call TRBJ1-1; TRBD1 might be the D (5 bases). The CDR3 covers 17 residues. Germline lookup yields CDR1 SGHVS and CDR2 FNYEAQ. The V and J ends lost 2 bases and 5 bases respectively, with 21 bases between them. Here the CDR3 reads CASSLIALEGSGTEAFF. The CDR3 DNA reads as TGTGCCAGCAGCTTAATCGCCCTTGAGGGATCAGGGACTGAAGCTTTCTTT.

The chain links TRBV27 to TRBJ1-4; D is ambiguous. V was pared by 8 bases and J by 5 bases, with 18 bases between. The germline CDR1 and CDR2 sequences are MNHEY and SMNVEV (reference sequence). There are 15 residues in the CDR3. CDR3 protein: CASGYSRKDNEKLFF. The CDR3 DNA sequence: TGTGCCAGCGGGTACTCGAGGAAGGACAATGAAAAACTGTTTTTT.

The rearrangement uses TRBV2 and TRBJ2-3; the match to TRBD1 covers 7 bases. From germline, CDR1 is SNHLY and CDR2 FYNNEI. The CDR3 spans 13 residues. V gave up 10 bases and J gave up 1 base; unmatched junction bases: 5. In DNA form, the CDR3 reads TGTGCCATCCGGACAGGCCGCACAGATACGCAGTATTTT. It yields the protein CAIRTGRTDTQYF.

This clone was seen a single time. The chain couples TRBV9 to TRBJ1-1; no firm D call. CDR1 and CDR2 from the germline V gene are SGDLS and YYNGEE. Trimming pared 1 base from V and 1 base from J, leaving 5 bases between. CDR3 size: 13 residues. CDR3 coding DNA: TGTGCCAGCAGCGTACATACGAACACTGAAGCTTTCTTT. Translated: CASSVHTNTEAFF.

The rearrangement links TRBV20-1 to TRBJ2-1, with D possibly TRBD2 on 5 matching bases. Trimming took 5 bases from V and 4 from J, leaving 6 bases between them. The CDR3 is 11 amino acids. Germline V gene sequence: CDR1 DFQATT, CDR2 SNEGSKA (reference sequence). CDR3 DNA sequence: TGCAGTGCTCGGGAATACAATGAGCAGTTCTTC. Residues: CSAREYNEQFF.

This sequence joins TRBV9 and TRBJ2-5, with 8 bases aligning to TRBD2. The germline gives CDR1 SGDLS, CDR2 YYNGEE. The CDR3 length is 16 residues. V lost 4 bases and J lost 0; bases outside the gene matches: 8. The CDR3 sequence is CASSPPGGGYQETQYF. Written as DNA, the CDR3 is TGTGCCAGCAGCCCTCCGGGAGGGGGGTACCAAGAGACCCAGTACTTC.

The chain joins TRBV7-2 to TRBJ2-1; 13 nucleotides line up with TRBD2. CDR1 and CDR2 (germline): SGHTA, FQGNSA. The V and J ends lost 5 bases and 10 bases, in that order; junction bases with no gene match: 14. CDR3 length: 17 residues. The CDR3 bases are TGTGCCAGCAGCGCACGAACTAGCGGGGGGGCTCGTTTGGAGCAGTTCTTC. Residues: CASSARTSGGARLEQFF.

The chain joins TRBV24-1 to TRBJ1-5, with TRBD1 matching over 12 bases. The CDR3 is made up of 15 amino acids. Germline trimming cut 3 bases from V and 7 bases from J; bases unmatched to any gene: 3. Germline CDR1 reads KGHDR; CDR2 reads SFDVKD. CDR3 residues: CATSDGTGGVQPQHF. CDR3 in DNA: TGTGCCACCAGTGATGGGACAGGGGGCGTGCAGCCCCAGCATTTT.

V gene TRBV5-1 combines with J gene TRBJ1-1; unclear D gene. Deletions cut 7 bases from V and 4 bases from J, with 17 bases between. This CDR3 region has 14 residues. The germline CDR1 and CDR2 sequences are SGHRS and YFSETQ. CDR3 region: CASGLGSGSTEAFF. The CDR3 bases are TGCGCCAGCGGCCTGGGTTCGGGATCCACTGAAGCTTTCTTT.

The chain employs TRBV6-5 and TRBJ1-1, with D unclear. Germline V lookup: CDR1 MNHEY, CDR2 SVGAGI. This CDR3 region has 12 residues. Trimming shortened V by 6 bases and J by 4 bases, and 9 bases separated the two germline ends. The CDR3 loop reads CASSLTITEAFF. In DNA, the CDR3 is TGTGCCAGCAGCCTGACAATCACTGAAGCTTTCTTT.

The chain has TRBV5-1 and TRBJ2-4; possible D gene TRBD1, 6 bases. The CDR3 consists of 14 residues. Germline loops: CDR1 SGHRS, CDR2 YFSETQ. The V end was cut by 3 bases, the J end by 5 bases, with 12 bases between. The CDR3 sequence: CASSSTGLENIQYF. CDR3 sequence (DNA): TGCGCCAGCAGCTCCACAGGGCTGGAAAACATTCAGTACTTC.

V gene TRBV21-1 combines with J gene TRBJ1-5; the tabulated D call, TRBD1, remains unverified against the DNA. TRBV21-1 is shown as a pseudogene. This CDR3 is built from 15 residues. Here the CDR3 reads CASSKEGGRDQPQHF. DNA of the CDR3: TGTGCCAGCAGCAAAGAAGGGGGCCGGGATCAGCCCCAGCATTTT.

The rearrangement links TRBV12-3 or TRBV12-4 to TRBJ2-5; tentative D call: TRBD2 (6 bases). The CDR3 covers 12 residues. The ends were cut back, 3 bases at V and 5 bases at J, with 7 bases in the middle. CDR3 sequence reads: CASSFAGETQYF. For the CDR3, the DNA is TGTGCCAGCAGTTTTGCGGGGGAGACCCAGTACTTC.

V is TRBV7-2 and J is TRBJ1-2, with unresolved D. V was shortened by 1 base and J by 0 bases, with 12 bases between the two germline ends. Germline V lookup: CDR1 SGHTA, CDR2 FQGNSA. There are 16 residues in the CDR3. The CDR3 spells CASSLDRRSPNYGYTF. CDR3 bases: TGTGCCAGCAGCTTAGATAGACGATCTCCTAACTATGGCTACACCTTC.

For the CDR3, the DNA is TGTGCCACCAAGGGCTTGGGCGAAAAACTGTTTTTT. It is translated as CATKGLGEKLFF. The gene calls are TRBV24-1 and TRBJ1-4, with D uncertain. The CDR3 is 12 amino acids. Between the trimmed V and J ends, which lost 8 bases and 8 bases, there was a span of 11 bases. Germline-derived CDR1 and CDR2 are KGHDR and SFDVKD.

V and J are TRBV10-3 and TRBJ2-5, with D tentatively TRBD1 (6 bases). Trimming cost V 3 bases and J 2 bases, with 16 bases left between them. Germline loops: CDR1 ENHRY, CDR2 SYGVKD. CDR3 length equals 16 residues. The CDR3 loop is CAISDYGTLQQETQYF. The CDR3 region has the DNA TGTGCCATCAGTGACTATGGGACACTACAACAAGAGACCCAGTACTTC.